What follows are 17 T cell receptor beta chains derived from one specimen sequenced in a study of lymphopenia after photon versus proton radiotherapy. Only in-frame clones appear in the TCRdb table, and some are missing; sequencing was by immunoSEQ multiplex PCR. The table shows 20,000 to 30,000 clones, with 70% to 85% occurring only once. The sample consisted of peripheral blood, taken from a patient treated with proton-based radiotherapy. These receptors all come from a woman in her 70s with pancreatic cancer.

The V call is TRBV19, the J call TRBJ2-7; TRBD2 might be the D (5 bases). With 3 bases removed from V and 4 bases from J, the gap between germline ends came to 16 bases. The CDR3 length is 15 residues. The V gene's germline CDR1 is LNHDA and CDR2 SQIVND (reference sequence). The chain's CDR3 is CASSINPPGGYEQYF. For the CDR3, the DNA is TGTGCCAGTAGTATCAACCCCCCGGGCGGGTACGAGCAGTACTTC.

The J gene is TRBJ2-3, the V gene TRBV11-3; TRBD2 matches at 7 bases. The CDR3 runs to 16 residues. Trimming took 0 bases from V and 0 from J; bases not matched to a gene: 3. CDR1 and CDR2 (germline): SGHNT, YENEEA. The CDR3 nucleotides read TGTGCCAGCAGCTTAGAGAGCGGGGTTAGCACAGATACGCAGTATTTT. This codes for CASSLESGVSTDTQYF.

This clone was counted between two and nine times. J is TRBJ1-5 and V is TRBV28; a possible D gene is TRBD1 (5 bases). Germline V CDR1 and CDR2: MDHEN, SYDVKM. Trimming cost V 6 bases and J 6 bases, with 18 bases left between them. The CDR3 length is 15 residues. CDR3 bases: TGTGCCAGCAGCCGTATTTCTGGGGGATTTCAGCCCCAGCATTTT. Translation: CASSRISGGFQPQHF.

CDR3 loop: CAWRDAAYSNQPQHF. CDR3 DNA sequence: TGTGCCTGGAGGGATGCTGCTTATAGCAATCAGCCCCAGCATTTT. This sequence joins TRBV30 and TRBJ1-5; no firm D call. Germline CDR1 is GTSNPN and CDR2 is SVGIG (reference sequence). This CDR3 region has 15 residues. V was pared by 3 bases and J by 0 bases, with 12 bases between.

V is TRBV28 and J is TRBJ2-1; TRBD2 agrees at 16 bases. Trimming took 3 bases from V and 7 from J; bases not matched to a gene: 15. Germline CDR1 is MDHEN and CDR2 is SYDVKM. This CDR3 spans 20 amino acids. The CDR3 spells CASSFPPGTSGRALFNEQFF. In DNA form, the CDR3 reads TGTGCCAGCAGTTTCCCACCCGGGACTAGCGGGAGGGCACTCTTTAATGAGCAGTTCTTC.

The gene calls are TRBV9 and TRBJ2-1; unclear D gene. Germline assignment: CDR1 SGDLS and CDR2 YYNGEE. The V and J ends lost 0 bases and 6 bases respectively, with 4 bases between them. The CDR3 totals 12 residues. The CDR3 DNA reads TGTGCCAGCAGCGTAGTATTCAATGAGCAGTTCTTC. Translated, it gives CASSVVFNEQFF.

The V and J genes are TRBV15 and TRBJ2-2; weak D call: TRBD2 (6 bases). The V and J ends lost 0 bases and 1 base respectively, with 12 bases between them. The CDR3 extends over 17 amino acids. CDR1 is LNHNV, CDR2 YYDKDF, per germline (reference sequence). CDR3: CATSRDRAGLNTGELFF. CDR3 DNA sequence: TGTGCCACCAGCAGAGATCGAGCGGGCCTGAACACCGGGGAGCTGTTTTTT.

The J gene is TRBJ2-7, the V gene TRBV6-1; 7 bases are a match to TRBD1. The CDR3 is 14 residues long. CDR1 is MNHNS and CDR2 is SASEGT in the germline V gene. J lost 1 base, V lost 8 bases, and 8 bases had no gene match. CDR3 coding DNA: TGTGCCAGCGGAGTCTGGGACAGTTCCTACGAGCAGTACTTC. This sequence encodes CASGVWDSSYEQYF.

The V gene is TRBV4-2, the J gene TRBJ1-1; weak D call: TRBD1 (5 bases). Looked up from germline, CDR1 is LGHNA and CDR2 is YNFKEQ. V lost 1 base and J lost 8, with 17 bases in between. The CDR3 sequence is 15 residues long. In nucleotides, the CDR3 is TGTGCCAGCAGCCAAGTTGGCGGGAACAAGGGGGAAGCTTTCTTT. Translated: CASSQVGGNKGEAFF.

The chain is built from TRBV9 and TRBJ2-5; D is possibly TRBD1 or TRBD2 (5 bases each). This CDR3 spans 14 amino acids. Looked up from germline, CDR1 is SGDLS and CDR2 is YYNGEE. Deletions cut 2 bases from V and 4 bases from J, with 12 bases between. In nucleotides, the CDR3 is TGTGCCAGCAGCGTTGGGGGTATTCGAGAGACCCAGTACTTC. It specifies CASSVGGIRETQYF.

This chain uses TRBV4-3 with TRBJ1-5; a possible D gene is TRBD1 (5 bases). Trimming took off 1 base at V and 4 bases at J, with 5 bases between the two ends. The CDR3 has 13 amino acids. Germline CDR1 LGHNA, CDR2 YSLEER. The CDR3 loop reads CASSQAGNQPQHF. In DNA form, the CDR3 reads TGCGCCAGCAGCCAAGCAGGGAATCAGCCCCAGCATTTT.

This clone was found once. The CDR3 DNA sequence: TGTGCCAGCAGCCCCAGTTGGCAGGGGAGCTACACCTTC. Translating gives CASSPSWQGSYTF. V gene TRBV6-1 combines with J gene TRBJ1-2; maybe TRBD1 (6 bases). V lost 6 bases, J lost 9 bases, and 17 bases lay in between. CDR1 is MNHNS, CDR2 SASEGT, per germline. The CDR3 has 13 amino acids.

The gene calls are TRBV12-5 and TRBJ1-1; no clear D. This CDR3 region has 14 residues. Germline CDR1 LGHNT, CDR2 FRNRAP. V was trimmed by 1 base and J by 5 bases, leaving 11 bases between them. CDR3 loop: CASGLAISGTEAFF. The CDR3 nucleotides read TGTGCTAGTGGTTTGGCCATCTCGGGGACTGAAGCTTTCTTT.

V usage is TRBV5-1 and J usage is TRBJ1-1, with D tentatively TRBD1 (6 bases). Between the trimmed V and J ends, which lost 0 bases and 4 bases, there was a span of 16 bases. Germline lookup yields CDR1 SGHRS and CDR2 YFSETQ. The CDR3 loop spans 16 amino acids. The CDR3 is CASSLVGGGGGTEAFF. As DNA, the CDR3 is TGCGCCAGCAGCTTGGTGGGAGGAGGGGGTGGCACTGAAGCTTTCTTT.

V gene TRBV7-2 combines with J gene TRBJ2-1; 10 nucleotides agree with TRBD2. With 6 bases clipped from V and 7 bases from J, the junction kept 3 bases outside the gene matches. CDR3 size: 13 residues. In germline, CDR1 is SGHTA, CDR2 FQGNSA. CDR3 bases: TGTGCCAGCAGTCCTAGCGGGGGTAATGAGCAGTTCTTC. It yields the protein CASSPSGGNEQFF. The full variable domain, in which reference TRBV7-2 and TRBJ2-1 provide the parts outside the CDR3, is GAGVSQSPSNKVTEKGKDVELRCDPISGHTALYWYRQSLGQGLEFLIYFQGNSAPDKSGLPSDRFSAERTGGSVSTLTIQRTQQEDSAVYLCASSPSGGNEQFFGPGTRLTVL.

This clone was counted once. This chain connects TRBV11-3 to TRBJ2-5, with 10 positions matching TRBD2. The length of the CDR3 is 17 residues. From germline, CDR1 is SGHNT and CDR2 YENEEA. J lost 0 bases, V lost 1 base, and 5 bases had no gene match. CDR3 in amino acids: CASSLGAGGMYQETQYF. The DNA of the CDR3 is TGTGCCAGCAGCTTAGGAGCGGGAGGGATGTACCAAGAGACCCAGTACTTC. Filled out from reference TRBV11-3 and TRBJ2-5, the complete variable domain reads EAGVVQSPRYKIIEKKQPVAFWCNPISGHNTLYWYLQNLGQGPELLIRYENEEAVDDSQLPKDRFSAERLKGVDSTLKIQPAELGDSAVYLCASSLGAGGMYQETQYFGPGTRLLVL.

V usage is TRBV5-4 and J usage is TRBJ2-1; 8 bases match TRBD2. CDR1 is SGHNT, CDR2 YYREEE, per germline (reference sequence). There are 15 residues in the CDR3. Trimming removed 4 bases from V and 15 bases from J; junction bases left unmatched: 18. For the CDR3, the DNA is TGTGCCAGCAGCCCGGAGTTAAACACCGGGACTAGTCTGTTCTTC. Translation: CASSPELNTGTSLFF.